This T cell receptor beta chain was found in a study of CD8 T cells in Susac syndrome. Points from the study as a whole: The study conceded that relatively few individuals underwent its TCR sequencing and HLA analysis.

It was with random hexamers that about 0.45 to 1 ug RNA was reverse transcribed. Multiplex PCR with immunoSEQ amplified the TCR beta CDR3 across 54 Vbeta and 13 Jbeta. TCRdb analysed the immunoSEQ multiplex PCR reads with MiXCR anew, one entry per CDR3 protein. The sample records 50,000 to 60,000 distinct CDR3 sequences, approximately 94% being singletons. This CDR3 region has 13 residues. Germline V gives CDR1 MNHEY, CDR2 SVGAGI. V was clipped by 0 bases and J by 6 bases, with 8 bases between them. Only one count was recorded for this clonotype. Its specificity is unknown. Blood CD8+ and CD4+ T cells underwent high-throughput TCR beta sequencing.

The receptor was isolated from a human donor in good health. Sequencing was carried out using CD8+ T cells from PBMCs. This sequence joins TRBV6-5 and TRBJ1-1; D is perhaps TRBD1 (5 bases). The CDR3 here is CASSYSGVAEAFF. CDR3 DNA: TGTGCCAGCAGTTACTCAGGGGTCGCTGAAGCTTTCTTT.